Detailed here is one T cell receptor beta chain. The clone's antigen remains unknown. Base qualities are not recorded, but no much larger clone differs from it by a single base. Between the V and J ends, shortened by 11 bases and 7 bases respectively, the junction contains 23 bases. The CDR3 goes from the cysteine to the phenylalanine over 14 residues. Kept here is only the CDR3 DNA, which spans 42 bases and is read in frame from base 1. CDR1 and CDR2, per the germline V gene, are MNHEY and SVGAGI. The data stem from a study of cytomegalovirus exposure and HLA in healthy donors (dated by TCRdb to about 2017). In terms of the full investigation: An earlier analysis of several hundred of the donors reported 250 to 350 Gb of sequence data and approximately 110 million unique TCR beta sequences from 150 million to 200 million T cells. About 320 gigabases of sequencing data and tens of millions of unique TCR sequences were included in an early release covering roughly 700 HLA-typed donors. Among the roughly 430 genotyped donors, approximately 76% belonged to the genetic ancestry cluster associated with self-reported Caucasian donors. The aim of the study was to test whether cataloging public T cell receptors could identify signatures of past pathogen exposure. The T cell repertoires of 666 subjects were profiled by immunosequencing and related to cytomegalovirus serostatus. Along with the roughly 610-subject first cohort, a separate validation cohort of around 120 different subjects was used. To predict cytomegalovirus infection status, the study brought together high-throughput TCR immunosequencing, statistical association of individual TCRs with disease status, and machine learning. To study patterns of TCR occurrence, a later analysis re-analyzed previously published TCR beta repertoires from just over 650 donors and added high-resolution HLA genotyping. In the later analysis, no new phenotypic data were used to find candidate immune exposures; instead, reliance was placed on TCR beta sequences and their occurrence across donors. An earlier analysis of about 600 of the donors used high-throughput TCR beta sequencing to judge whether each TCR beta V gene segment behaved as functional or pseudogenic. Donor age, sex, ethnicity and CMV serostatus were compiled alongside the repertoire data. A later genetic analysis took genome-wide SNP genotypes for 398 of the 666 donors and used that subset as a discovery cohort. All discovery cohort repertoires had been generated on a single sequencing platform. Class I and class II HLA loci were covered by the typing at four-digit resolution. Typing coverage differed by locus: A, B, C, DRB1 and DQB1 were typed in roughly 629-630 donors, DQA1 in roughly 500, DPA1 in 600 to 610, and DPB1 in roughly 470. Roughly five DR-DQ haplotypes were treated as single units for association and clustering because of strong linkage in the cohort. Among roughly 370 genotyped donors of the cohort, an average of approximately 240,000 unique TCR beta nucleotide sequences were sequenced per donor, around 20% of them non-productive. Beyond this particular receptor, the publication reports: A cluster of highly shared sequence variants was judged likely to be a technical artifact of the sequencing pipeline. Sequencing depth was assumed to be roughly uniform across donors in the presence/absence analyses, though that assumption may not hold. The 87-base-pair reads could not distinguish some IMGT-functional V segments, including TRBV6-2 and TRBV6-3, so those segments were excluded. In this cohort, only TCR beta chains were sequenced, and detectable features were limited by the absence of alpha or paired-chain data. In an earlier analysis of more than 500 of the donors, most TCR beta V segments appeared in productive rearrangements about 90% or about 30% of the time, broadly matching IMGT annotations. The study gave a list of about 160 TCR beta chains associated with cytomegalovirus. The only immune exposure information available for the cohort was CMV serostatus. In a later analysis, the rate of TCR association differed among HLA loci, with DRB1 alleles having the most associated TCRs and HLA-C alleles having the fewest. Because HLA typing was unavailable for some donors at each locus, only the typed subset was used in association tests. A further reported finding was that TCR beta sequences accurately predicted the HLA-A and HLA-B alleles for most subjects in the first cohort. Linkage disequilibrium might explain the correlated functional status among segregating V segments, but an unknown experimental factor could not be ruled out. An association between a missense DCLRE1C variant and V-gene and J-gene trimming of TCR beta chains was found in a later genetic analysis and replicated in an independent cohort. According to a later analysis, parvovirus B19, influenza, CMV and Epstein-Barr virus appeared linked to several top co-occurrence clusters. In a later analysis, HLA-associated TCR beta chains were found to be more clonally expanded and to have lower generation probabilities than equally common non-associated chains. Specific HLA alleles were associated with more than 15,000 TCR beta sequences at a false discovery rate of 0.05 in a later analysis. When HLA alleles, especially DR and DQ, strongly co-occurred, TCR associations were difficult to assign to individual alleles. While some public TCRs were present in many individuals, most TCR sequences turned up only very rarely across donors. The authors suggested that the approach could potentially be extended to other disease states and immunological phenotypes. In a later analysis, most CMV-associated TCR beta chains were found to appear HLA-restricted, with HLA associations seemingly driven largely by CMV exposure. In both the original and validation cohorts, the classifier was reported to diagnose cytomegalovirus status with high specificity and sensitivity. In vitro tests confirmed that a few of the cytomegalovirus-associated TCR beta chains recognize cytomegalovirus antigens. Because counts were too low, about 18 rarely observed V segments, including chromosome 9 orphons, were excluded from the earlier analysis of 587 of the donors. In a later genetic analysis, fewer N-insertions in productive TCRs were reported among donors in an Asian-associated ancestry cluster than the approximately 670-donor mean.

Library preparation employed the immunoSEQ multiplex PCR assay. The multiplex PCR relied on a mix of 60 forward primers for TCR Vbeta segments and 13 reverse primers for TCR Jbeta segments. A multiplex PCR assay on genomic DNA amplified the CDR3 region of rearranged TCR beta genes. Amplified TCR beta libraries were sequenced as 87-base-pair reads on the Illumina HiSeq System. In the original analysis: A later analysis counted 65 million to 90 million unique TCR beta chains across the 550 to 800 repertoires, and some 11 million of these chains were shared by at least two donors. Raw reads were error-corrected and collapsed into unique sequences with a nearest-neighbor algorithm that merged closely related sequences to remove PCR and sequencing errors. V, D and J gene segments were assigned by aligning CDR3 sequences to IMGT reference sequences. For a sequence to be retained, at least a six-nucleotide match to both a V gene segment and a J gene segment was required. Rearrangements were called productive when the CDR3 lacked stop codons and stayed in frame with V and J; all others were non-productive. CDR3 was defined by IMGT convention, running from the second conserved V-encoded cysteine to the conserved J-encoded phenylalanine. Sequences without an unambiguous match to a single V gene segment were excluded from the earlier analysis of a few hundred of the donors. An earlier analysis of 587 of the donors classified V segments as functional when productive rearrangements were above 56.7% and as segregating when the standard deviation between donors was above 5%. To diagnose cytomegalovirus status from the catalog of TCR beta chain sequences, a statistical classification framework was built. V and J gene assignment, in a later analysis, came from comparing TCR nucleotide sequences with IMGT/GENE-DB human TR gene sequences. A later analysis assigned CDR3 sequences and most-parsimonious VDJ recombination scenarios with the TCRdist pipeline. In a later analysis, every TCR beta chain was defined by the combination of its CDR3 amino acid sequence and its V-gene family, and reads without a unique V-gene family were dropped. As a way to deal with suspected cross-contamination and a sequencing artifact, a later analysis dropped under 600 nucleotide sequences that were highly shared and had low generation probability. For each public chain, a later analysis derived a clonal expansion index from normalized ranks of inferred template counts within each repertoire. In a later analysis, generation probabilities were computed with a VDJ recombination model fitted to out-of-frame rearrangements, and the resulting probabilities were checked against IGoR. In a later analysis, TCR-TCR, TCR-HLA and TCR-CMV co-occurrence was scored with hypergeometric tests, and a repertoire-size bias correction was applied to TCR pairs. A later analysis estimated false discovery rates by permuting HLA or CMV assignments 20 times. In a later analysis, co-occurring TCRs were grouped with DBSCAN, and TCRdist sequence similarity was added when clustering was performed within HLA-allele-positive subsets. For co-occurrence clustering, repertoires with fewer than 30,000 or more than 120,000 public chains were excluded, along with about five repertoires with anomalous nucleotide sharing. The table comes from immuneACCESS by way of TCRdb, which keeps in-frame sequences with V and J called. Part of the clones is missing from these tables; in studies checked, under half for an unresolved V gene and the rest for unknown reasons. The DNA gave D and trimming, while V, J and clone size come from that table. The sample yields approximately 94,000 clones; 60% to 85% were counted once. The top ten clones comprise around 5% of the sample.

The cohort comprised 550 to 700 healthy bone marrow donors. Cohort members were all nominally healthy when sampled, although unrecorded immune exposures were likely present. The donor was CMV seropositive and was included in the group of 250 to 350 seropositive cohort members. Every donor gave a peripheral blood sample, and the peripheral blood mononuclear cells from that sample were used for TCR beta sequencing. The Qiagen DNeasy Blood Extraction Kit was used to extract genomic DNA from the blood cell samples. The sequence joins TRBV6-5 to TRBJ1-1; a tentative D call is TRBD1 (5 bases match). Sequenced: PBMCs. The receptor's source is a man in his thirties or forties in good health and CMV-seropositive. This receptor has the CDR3 CAARNGQNVGEAFF. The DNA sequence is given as TGTGCCGCACGTAACGGACAAAACGTCGGTGAAGCTTTCTTT.